This TCR beta chain was identified during a study of human T cells and chemical hapten exposure. Study-wide results and limits: The count of PT1 expanded TCRs correlated positively with patch test score.

Each CDR3 protein is one row after TCRdb ran MiXCR on the RACE reads. The sample shows some 110,000 distinct CDR3 sequences, about an eighth of them seen only once. The length of the CDR3 is 13 residues. Germline CDR1 SQVTM, CDR2 ANQGSEA. Trimming took 6 bases from V and 3 from J, leaving 14 bases between them. The time point: patch test 1, 2 weeks after DPC sensitization. Sample treatment: therapeutic diphenylcyclopropenone sensitization with weekly scalp DPC. There are a few counts of this clonotype. Its specificity is not known. This chain uses TRBV29-1 with TRBJ1-2, with D perhaps matching TRBD1 (6 bases). The clonotype comes from a woman aged 50 to 60 with alopecia areata. Some clones in this sample may be carry-over from other donors' samples. Here the sequenced sample was whole blood, taken in connection with sensitization to the hapten diphenylcyclopropenone (DPC). The CDR3 reads CSVNREGDYGYTF. The CDR3 bases are TGCAGCGTGAACAGGGAGGGGGACTATGGCTACACCTTC.